This TCR beta chain was sequenced in a study of cytomegalovirus exposure and HLA in healthy donors. Study information: A subsequent analysis reported that the 120 or so validation repertoires were produced on the same platform that had also been used for the roughly 670 first-cohort repertoires. Study-level findings and limits: The authors listed 164 TCR beta chains as cytomegalovirus-associated.

This clone was picked up a small number of times. Its specificity is not known. There are 12 residues in the CDR3. Per germline, CDR1 SGHRS and CDR2 YFSETQ. V was cut by 7 bases and J by 5 bases, with 12 bases left in between. Data came from immunoSEQ multiplex PCR; TCRdb stores just in-frame clones and leaves some out. The sample includes around 300,000 clones, around 87% seen only once; the top ten take over 1%. A roughly 120-subject validation cohort, separate from the approximately 700-subject first cohort, supplied the donors. The sample consisted of PBMCs. The clonotype was recovered from a woman in her 30s in good health and CMV-seropositive. The V call is TRBV5-1, the J call TRBJ1-1; tentatively, D is TRBD1 (5 bases). The CDR3 nucleotides read TGCGCCAGCTGGTCCGAGGGGACTGAAGCTTTCTTT. Its translation is CASWSEGTEAFF.